This T cell receptor beta chain was profiled in a study of blood T cell repertoires in COVID-19. For the study at large: Nucleic acid was either cDNA or gDNA, and it came from T cells, B-cell-depleted T cells, or PBMCs.

Measured with immunoSEQ multiplex PCR; TCRdb has only the in-frame clones, and not every one. Altogether more than 150,000 clones are present, around 84% being singletons, with the ten largest covering roughly 0.53%. Seattle patients were enrolled during active infection and followed longitudinally. V lost 6 bases and J lost 4; bases outside the gene matches: 7. The CDR3 is made up of 15 amino acids. CDR1 MNHEY and CDR2 SVGAGI come from the germline V gene. This sequence was found in a man between 60 and 70 years old with COVID-19, enrolled during active disease. The V call is TRBV6-5, the J call TRBJ1-3; 9 nucleotides agree with TRBD1. Source material: peripheral blood. For the CDR3, the DNA is TGTGCCAGCAGACGGACAGGGGATGAAGGAAACACCATATATTTT. Its protein is CASRRTGDEGNTIYF.